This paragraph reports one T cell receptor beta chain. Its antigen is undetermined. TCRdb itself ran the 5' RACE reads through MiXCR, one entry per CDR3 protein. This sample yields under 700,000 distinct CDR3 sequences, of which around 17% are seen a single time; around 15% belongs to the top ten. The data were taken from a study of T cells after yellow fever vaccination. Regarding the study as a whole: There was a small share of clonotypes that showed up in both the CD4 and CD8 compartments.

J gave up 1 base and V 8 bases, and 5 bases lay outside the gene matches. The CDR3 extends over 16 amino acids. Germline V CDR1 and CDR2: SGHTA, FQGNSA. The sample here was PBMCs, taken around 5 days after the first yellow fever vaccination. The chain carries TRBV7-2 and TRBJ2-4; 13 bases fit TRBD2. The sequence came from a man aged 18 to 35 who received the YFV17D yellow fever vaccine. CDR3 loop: CASLRTSGSAKNIQYF. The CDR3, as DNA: TGTGCCAGCCTAAGGACTAGCGGGAGTGCCAAAAACATTCAGTACTTC.